This T cell receptor beta chain was documented in a study of blood T cell repertoires in COVID-19. Study background: Donors in the United States, Italy and Spain gave samples during acute or convalescent COVID-19.

This CDR3 contains 15 residues. Germline CDR1 and CDR2: GTSNPN and SVGIG (reference sequence). With V trimmed by 1 base and J by 0 bases, 5 bases remained unmatched. Living in 24 US areas, the participants were between roughly 18 and 89 years of age. Allocation to cohorts depended on clinical history reported by the participants. The table came from immunoSEQ multiplex PCR; TCRdb's copy has only in-frame clones and leaves some out. The sample consists of around 140,000 clones, about 90% of them appearing once. The sample comprised PBMCs or T cells enriched from blood (not recorded which). The chain uses TRBV30 and TRBJ1-1, with 7 positions matching TRBD1. The clonotype originates from a man in his sixties who had recovered from COVID-19. The CDR3 protein is CAWSGMTGLNTEAFF. In DNA, the CDR3 is TGTGCCTGGAGTGGAATGACAGGGTTGAACACTGAAGCTTTCTTT.